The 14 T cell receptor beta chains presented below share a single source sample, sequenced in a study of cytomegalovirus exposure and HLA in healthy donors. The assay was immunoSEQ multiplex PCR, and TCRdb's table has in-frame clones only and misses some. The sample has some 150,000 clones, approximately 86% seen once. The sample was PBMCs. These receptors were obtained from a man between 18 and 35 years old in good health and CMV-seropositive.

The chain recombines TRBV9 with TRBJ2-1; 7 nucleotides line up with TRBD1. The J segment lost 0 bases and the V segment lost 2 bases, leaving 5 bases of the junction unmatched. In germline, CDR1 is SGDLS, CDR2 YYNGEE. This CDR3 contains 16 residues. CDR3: CASSVRDRSSYNEQFF. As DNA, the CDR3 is TGTGCCAGCAGCGTTAGGGACAGAAGCTCCTACAATGAGCAGTTCTTC. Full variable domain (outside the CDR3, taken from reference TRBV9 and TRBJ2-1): DSGVTQTPKHLITATGQRVTLRCSPRSGDLSVYWYQQSLDQGLQFLIQYYNGEERAKGNILERFSAQQFPDLHSELNLSSLELGDSALYFCASSVRDRSSYNEQFFGPGTRLTVL.

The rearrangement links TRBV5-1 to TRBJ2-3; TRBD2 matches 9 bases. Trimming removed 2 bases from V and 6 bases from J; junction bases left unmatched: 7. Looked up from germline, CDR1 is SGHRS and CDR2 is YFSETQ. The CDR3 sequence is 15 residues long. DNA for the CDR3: TGCGCCAGCAGCTTCCAGCGGGAGGTTTTTGATACGCAGTATTTT. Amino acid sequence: CASSFQREVFDTQYF.

The CDR3 reads CASSIAGRYEQYF. The CDR3 DNA follows: TGTGCCAGTAGTATCGCAGGCAGGTACGAGCAGTACTTC. V and J are TRBV19 and TRBJ2-7; D remains unclear. Germline V gene sequence: CDR1 LNHDA, CDR2 SQIVND (reference sequence). The CDR3 length is 13 residues. The germline V and J ends were trimmed by 3 bases and 4 bases, with 10 bases remaining between them. Full variable domain (outside the CDR3, taken from reference TRBV19 and TRBJ2-7): DGGITQSPKYLFRKEGQNVTLSCEQNLNHDAMYWYRQDPGQGLRLIYYSQIVNDFQKGDIAEGYSVSREKKESFPLTVTSAQKNPTAFYLCASSIAGRYEQYFGPGTRLTVT.

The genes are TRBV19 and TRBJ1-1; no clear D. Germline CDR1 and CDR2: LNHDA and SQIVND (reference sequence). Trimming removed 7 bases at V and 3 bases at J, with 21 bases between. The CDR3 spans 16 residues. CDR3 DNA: TGTGCCAGTAAGGTTCCGGGATCGACCCCCTACACTGAAGCTTTCTTT. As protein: CASKVPGSTPYTEAFF.

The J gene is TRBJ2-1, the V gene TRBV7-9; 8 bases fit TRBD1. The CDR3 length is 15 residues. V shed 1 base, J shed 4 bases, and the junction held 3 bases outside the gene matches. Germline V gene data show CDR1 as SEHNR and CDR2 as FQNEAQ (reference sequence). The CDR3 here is CASSLGTGLYNEQFF. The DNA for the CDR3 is TGTGCCAGCAGCTTAGGGACAGGGCTATACAATGAGCAGTTCTTC.

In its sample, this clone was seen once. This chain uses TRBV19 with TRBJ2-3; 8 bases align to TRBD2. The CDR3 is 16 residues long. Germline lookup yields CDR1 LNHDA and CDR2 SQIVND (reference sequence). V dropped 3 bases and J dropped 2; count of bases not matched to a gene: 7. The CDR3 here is CASSMGTSRSTDTQYF. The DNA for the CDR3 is TGTGCCAGTAGTATGGGGACTAGTCGCTCCACAGATACGCAGTATTTT.

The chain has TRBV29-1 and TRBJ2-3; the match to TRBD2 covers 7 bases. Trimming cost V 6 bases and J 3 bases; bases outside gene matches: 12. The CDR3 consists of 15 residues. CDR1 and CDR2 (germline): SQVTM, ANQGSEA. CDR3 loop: CSVTRSGDSTDTQYF. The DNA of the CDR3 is TGCAGCGTAACCAGAAGCGGGGATTCAACAGATACGCAGTATTTT.

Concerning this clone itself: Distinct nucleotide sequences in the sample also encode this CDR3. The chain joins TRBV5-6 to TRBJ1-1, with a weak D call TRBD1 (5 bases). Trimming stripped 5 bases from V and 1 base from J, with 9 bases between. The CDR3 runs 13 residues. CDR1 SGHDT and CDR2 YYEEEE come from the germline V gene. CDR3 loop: CASSLGGNTEAFF. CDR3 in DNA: TGTGCCAGCAGTCTGGGGGGGAACACTGAAGCTTTCTTT.

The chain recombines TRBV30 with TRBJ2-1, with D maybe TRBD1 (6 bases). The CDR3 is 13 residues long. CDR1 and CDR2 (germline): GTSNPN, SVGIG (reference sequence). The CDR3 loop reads CARSRDTNNEQFF. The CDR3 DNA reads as TGTGCGAGGTCCCGGGACACTAACAATGAGCAGTTCTTC. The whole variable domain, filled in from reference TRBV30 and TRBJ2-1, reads SQTIHQWPATLVQPVGSPLSLECTVEGTSNPNLYWYRQAAGRGLQLLFYSVGIGQISSEVPQNLSASRPQDRQFILSSKKLLLSDSGFYLCARSRDTNNEQFFGPGTRLTVL.

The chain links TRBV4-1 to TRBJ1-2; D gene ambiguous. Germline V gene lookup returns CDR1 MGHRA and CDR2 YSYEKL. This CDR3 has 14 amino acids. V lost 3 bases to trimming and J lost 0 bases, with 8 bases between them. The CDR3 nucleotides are TGCGCCAGCAGCCAGTGGGCCTCTAACTATGGCTACACCTTC. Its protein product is CASSQWASNYGYTF.

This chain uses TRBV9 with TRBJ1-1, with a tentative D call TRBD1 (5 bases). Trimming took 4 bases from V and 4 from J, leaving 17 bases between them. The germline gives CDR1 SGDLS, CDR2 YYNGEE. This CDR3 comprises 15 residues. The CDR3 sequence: CASSTPGQGPTEAFF. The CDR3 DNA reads TGTGCCAGCAGCACCCCGGGCCAGGGCCCCACTGAAGCTTTCTTT. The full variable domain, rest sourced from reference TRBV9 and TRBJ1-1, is DSGVTQTPKHLITATGQRVTLRCSPRSGDLSVYWYQQSLDQGLQFLIQYYNGEERAKGNILERFSAQQFPDLHSELNLSSLELGDSALYFCASSTPGQGPTEAFFGQGTRLTVV.

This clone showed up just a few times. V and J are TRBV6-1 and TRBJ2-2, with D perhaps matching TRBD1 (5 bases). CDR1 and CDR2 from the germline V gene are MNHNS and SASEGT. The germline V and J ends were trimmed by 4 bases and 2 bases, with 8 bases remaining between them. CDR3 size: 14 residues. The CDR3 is CASSGQGNTGELFF. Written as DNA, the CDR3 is TGTGCCAGCAGTGGTCAGGGTAACACCGGGGAGCTGTTTTTT.

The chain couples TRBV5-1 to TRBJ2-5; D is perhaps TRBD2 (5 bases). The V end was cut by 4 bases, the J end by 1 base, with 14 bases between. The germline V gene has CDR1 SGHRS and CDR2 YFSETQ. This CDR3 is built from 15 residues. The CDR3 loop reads CASSLTTGPQETQYF. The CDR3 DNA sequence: TGCGCCAGCAGCCTGACTACCGGGCCCCAAGAGACCCAGTACTTC.

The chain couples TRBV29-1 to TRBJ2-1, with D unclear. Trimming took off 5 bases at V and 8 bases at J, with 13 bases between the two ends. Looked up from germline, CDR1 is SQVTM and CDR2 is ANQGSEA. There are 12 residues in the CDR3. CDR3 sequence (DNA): TGCAGCGTTAAACCTTCTTCGGATGAGCAGTTCTTC. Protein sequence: CSVKPSSDEQFF.